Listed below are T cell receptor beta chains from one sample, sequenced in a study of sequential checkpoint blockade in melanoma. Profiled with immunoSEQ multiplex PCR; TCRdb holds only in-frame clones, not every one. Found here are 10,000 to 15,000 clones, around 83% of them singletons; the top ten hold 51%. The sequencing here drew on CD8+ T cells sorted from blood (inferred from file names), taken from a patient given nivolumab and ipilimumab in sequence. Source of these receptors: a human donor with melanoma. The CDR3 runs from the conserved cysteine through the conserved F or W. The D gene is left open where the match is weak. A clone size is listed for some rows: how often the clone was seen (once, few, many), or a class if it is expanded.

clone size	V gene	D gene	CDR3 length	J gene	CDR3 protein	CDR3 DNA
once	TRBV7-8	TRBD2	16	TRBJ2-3	CASSPRGSGGTDTQYF	TGTGCCAGCAGCCCGAGGGGTAGCGGGGGCACAGATACGCAGTATTTT
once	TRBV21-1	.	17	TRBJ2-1	CASREEVLHHSDNEQFF	TGTGCCAGCAGGGAGGAGGTGCTACACCATTCCGACAATGAGCAGTTCTTC
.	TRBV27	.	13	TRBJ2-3	CASSFRGTDTQYF	TGTGCCAGCAGTTTCCGAGGCACAGATACGCAGTATTTT
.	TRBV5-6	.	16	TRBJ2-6	CASNTPRLSGANVLTF	TGTGCCAGCAATACACCTCGACTTTCTGGGGCCAACGTCCTGACTTTC
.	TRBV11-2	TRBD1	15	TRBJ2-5	CASSVTGGGRETQYF	TGTGCCAGCAGCGTTACAGGGGGCGGGCGAGAGACCCAGTACTTC
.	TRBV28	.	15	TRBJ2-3	CASSFLYRSTDTQYF	TGTGCCAGCAGTTTTCTTTACAGGAGCACAGATACGCAGTATTTT
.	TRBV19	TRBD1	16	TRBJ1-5	CASSSPGQASNQPQHF	TGTGCCAGTAGTTCACCGGGACAGGCTAGCAATCAGCCCCAGCATTTT
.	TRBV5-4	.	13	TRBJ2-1	CASSLVSGDEQFF	TGTGCCAGCAGCTTGGTATCGGGGGATGAGCAGTTCTTC
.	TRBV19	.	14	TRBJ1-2	CASSITGKNYGYTF	TGTGCCAGTAGTATAACAGGCAAAAACTATGGCTACACCTTC
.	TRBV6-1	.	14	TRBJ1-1	CASRMTQGNTEAFF	TGTGCCAGCAGAATGACACAGGGGAACACTGAAGCTTTCTTT
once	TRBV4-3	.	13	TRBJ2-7	CASSQDLEYEQYF	TGCGCCAGCAGCCAAGATCTAGAGTACGAGCAGTACTTC
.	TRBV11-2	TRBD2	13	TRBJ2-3	CASRRGGLDTQYF	TGTGCCAGCAGGCGGGGGGGGTTAGATACGCAGTATTTT
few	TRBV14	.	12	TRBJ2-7	CASGQTGYEQYF	TGTGCCAGCGGCCAAACAGGGTACGAGCAGTACTTC
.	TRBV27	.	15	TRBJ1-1	CASSRPGLLNTEAFF	TGTGCCAGCAGCCGTCCGGGACTGCTGAACACTGAAGCTTTCTTT
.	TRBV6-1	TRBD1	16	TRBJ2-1	CASSEWGQGSYNEQFF	TGTGCCAGCAGTGAATGGGGACAGGGCTCCTACAATGAGCAGTTCTTC
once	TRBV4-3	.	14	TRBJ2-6	CASSQDGGANVLTF	TGCGCCAGCAGCCAAGACGGTGGGGCCAACGTCCTGACTTTC
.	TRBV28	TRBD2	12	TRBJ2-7	CAIQRGGAEQYF	TGTGCCATTCAGCGGGGGGGCGCCGAGCAGTACTTC
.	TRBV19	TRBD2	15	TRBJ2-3	CASSISAGGMDTQYF	TGTGCCAGTAGTATCTCAGCGGGGGGGATGGATACGCAGTATTTT
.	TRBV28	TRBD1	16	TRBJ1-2	CASTIHRQGFSYGYTF	TGTGCCAGCACCATCCACCGACAGGGGTTTAGCTATGGCTACACCTTC
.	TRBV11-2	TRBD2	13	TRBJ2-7	CASSLGLANEQYF	TGTGCCAGCAGCCTCGGACTAGCGAACGAGCAGTACTTC
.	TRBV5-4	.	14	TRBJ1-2	CASSLEDSPGGYTF	TGTGCCAGCAGCTTGGAGGACAGCCCGGGGGGCTACACCTTC
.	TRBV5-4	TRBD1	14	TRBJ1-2	CASSTGQANYGYTF	TGTGCCAGCAGCACGGGACAGGCCAACTATGGCTACACCTTC
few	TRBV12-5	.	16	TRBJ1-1	CASGSEGEGVNTEAFF	TGTGCTAGTGGCTCTGAAGGGGAGGGTGTGAACACTGAAGCTTTCTTT
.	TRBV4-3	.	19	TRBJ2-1	CASSQETLGGRLMYNEQFF	TGCGCCAGCAGCCAAGAAACATTGGGGGGGCGCCTTATGTACAATGAGCAGTTCTTC
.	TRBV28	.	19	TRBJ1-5	CASSPPRQVVPSLGQPQHF	TGTGCCAGCAGTCCGCCACGACAGGTCGTTCCATCGTTGGGCCAGCCCCAGCATTTT
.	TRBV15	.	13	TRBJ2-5	CATRPQGQETQYF	TGTGCCACACGTCCACAGGGTCAAGAGACCCAGTACTTC
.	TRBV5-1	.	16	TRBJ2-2	CASSPGQGANTGELFF	TGCGCCAGCAGCCCCGGGCAGGGCGCGAACACCGGGGAGCTGTTTTTT
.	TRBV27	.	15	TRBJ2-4	CASSLYPGAKNIQYF	TGTGCCAGCAGTTTATATCCCGGGGCCAAAAACATTCAGTACTTC
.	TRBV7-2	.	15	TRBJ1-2	CASSLSSRGNYGYTF	TGTGCCAGCAGCTTATCATCCAGGGGAAACTATGGCTACACCTTC
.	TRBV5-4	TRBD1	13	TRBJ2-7	CASSRWTGDEQYF	TGTGCCAGCAGTCGATGGACAGGGGACGAGCAGTACTTC
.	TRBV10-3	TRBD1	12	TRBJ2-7	CASGQGAYEQYF	TGTGCCTCTGGACAGGGGGCCTACGAGCAGTACTTC
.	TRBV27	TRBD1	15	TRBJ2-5	CASSLSTGWQETQYF	TGTGCCAGCAGTTTATCGACAGGGTGGCAAGAGACCCAGTACTTC
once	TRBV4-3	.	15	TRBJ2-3	CASSQAILYRDTQYF	TGCGCCAGCAGCCAAGCTATCCTGTACAGGGATACGCAGTATTTT
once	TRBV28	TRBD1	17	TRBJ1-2	CASSLSSGTGGLYGYTF	TGTGCCAGCAGTTTATCATCCGGGACAGGGGGCCTCTATGGCTACACCTTC
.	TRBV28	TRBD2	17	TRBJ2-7	CASSNPPGTSGSYEQYF	TGTGCCAGCAGCAACCCCCCTGGGACTAGCGGATCCTACGAGCAGTACTTC
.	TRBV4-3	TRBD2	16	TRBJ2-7	CASSQEGTSGGYEQYF	TGCGCCAGCAGCCAAGAAGGGACTAGCGGGGGTTACGAGCAGTACTTC
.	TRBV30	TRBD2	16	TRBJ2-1	CAWSTASGGSYNEQFF	TGTGCCTGGAGTACTGCTAGCGGGGGCTCCTACAATGAGCAGTTCTTC
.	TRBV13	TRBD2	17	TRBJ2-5	CASSSVGLAGSEETQYF	TGTGCCAGCAGCTCTGTGGGACTAGCGGGTTCGGAGGAGACCCAGTACTTC
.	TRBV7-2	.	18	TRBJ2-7	CASSLESAAGGRIYEQYF	TGTGCCAGCAGCTTAGAATCGGCGGCAGGGGGGCGGATATACGAGCAGTACTTC
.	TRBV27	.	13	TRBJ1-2	CASSPSGVGGYTF	TGTGCCAGCAGCCCCTCAGGGGTCGGCGGCTACACCTTC
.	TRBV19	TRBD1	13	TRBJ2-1	CASSPGQIGEQFF	TGTGCCAGTAGTCCGGGACAGATCGGTGAGCAGTTCTTC
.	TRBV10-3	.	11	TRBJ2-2	CAILITGELFF	TGTGCCATCTTAATCACCGGGGAGCTGTTTTTT
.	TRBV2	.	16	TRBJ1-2	CASSETRGADGGGYTF	TGTGCCAGCAGTGAAACCCGGGGCGCGGATGGGGGCGGCTACACCTTC
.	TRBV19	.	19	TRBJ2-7	CASSRSGGAGYRGSYEQYF	TGTGCCAGTAGTAGGTCTGGCGGGGCCGGGTATCGGGGTTCCTACGAGCAGTACTTC
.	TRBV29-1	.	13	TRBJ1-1	CSVQVGPDTEAFF	TGCAGCGTCCAAGTGGGGCCCGACACTGAAGCTTTCTTT
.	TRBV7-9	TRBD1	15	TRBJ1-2	CASSLSTGGVWGYTF	TGTGCCAGCAGCTTATCCACAGGGGGCGTATGGGGCTACACCTTC
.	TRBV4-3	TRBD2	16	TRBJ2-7	CASSQEGAGGVYEQYF	TGCGCCAGCAGCCAAGAGGGGGCGGGGGGGGTATACGAGCAGTACTTC
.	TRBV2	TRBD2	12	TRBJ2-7	CASRGTRYEQYF	TGTGCCAGCAGGGGGACTAGATACGAGCAGTACTTC